What follows are 20 T cell receptor beta chains derived from one specimen sequenced in a study of radiotherapy plus CTLA-4 blockade in lung cancer. The protocol was immunoSEQ multiplex PCR, while the TCRdb copy is restricted to in-frame clones and leaves out a portion. Of fewer than 55,000 clones listed, 60% to 80% are singletons. The starting material was peripheral blood, obtained from a patient treated with radiotherapy plus ipilimumab. These receptors all stem from a human donor with non-small cell lung cancer whose response to radiotherapy plus ipilimumab could not be evaluated.

The CDR3 spells CASSPSTAGGPQHF. The CDR3 nucleotides are TGTGCCAGCTCACCATCGACGGCGGGGGGGCCCCAGCATTTT. The chain joins TRBV18 to TRBJ1-5; D may be TRBD1 (5 bases). V was clipped by 2 bases and J by 9 bases, with 14 bases between them. The V gene's germline CDR1 is KGHSH and CDR2 LQKENI. The CDR3 length is 14 residues.

This chain uses TRBV4-3 with TRBJ1-1; perhaps TRBD1 as D (5 bases). CDR1 and CDR2 from the germline V gene are LGHNA and YSLEER. Trimming removed 3 bases at V and 1 base at J, with 9 bases between. This CDR3 comprises 14 residues. In nucleotides, the CDR3 is TGCGCCAGCAGCCACCTGACAGAGAACACTGAAGCTTTCTTT. Translation gives CASSHLTENTEAFF.

V gene TRBV23-1 combines with J gene TRBJ1-4, with TRBD1 as a possible D gene (5 bases). TRBV23-1 is given ORF status, its function remaining uncertain. Trimming shortened V by 1 base and J by 7 bases, and 13 bases separated the two germline ends. CDR3 length: 15 residues. CDR3 protein: CASSQWGGVLEKLFF. In DNA, the CDR3 is TGCGCCAGCAGTCAATGGGGGGGGGTCCTTGAAAAACTGTTTTTT.

The chain joins TRBV27 to TRBJ1-2, with TRBD1 matching 12 bases. The CDR3 consists of 16 residues. Looked up from germline, CDR1 is MNHEY and CDR2 is SMNVEV (reference sequence). After removal of 5 bases from V and 2 bases from J, the junction contained 6 bases not matched to a gene. CDR3 sequence reads: CASSPGTGGSNYGYTF. CDR3 nucleotide sequence: TGTGCCAGCAGTCCCGGGACAGGGGGCTCGAACTATGGCTACACCTTC.

V is TRBV7-9 and J is TRBJ1-1, with D uncertain. The CDR3 is 14 amino acids. From germline, CDR1 is SEHNR and CDR2 FQNEAQ (reference sequence). V was cut by 1 base and J by 4 bases, with 10 bases left in between. The CDR3 loop reads CASSLGSPSTEAFF. Written as DNA, the CDR3 is TGTGCCAGCAGCTTAGGATCCCCGAGCACTGAAGCTTTCTTT.

This chain connects TRBV6-4 to TRBJ2-1, with 7 bases that match TRBD1. Germline CDR1 is MRHNA and CDR2 is SNTAGT. The CDR3 totals 14 residues. J lost 0 bases, V lost 5 bases, and 1 base had no gene match. This CDR3 is CASSRDSSYNEQFF. DNA for the CDR3: TGTGCCAGCAGTCGGGACAGCTCCTACAATGAGCAGTTCTTC.

V usage is TRBV18 and J usage is TRBJ1-4, with D maybe TRBD1 (5 bases). V was cut by 6 bases and J by 2 bases, with 10 bases left in between. The CDR3 spans 14 residues. Germline lookup yields CDR1 KGHSH and CDR2 LQKENI. CDR3: CASSEQATNEKLFF. CDR3 coding DNA: TGTGCCAGCTCCGAACAGGCCACTAATGAAAAACTGTTTTTT.

The CDR3 sequence is CASSLVGQAYRSGNTIYF. Written as DNA, the CDR3 is TGTGCCAGCAGCTTGGTGGGACAGGCTTATAGGTCTGGAAACACCATATATTTT. The chain joins TRBV7-8 to TRBJ1-3; the match to TRBD1 covers 8 bases. The CDR3 runs 18 residues. The germline gives CDR1 SGHVS, CDR2 FQNEAQ. The J segment lost 1 base and the V segment lost 3 bases, leaving 11 bases of the junction unmatched.

This clone came up a few times. This sequence joins TRBV2 and TRBJ2-5; TRBD2 matches at 7 bases. The CDR3 has 15 residues. After removal of 8 bases from V and 2 bases from J, the junction contained 11 bases not matched to a gene. Germline V gene lookup returns CDR1 SNHLY and CDR2 FYNNEI. CDR3 bases: TGTGCCAGCGGACCCCATGGGGGGGATCAAGAGACCCAGTACTTC. This gives the protein CASGPHGGDQETQYF. Variable domain in full (rest from reference TRBV2 and TRBJ2-5): EPEVTQTPSHQVTQMGQEVILRCVPISNHLYFYWYRQILGQKVEFLVSFYNNEISEKSEIFDDQFSVERPDGSNFTLKIRSTKLEDSAMYFCASGPHGGDQETQYFGPGTRLLVL.

The rearrangement links TRBV7-2 to TRBJ1-5; a possible D gene is TRBD1 (5 bases). V lost 5 bases and J 6 bases, leaving 17 bases between the germline ends. Germline V lookup: CDR1 SGHTA, CDR2 FQGNSA. This CDR3 contains 15 residues. This CDR3 is CASSLRRTQGQPQHF. CDR3 nucleotide sequence: TGTGCCAGCAGCCTCAGACGGACACAAGGTCAGCCCCAGCATTTT.

The CDR3 DNA reads TGCGCCAGCAGCCAACGACTAGCGGGCCACTACAATGAGCAGTTCTTC. Amino acids: CASSQRLAGHYNEQFF. The chain joins TRBV4-3 to TRBJ2-1, with 10 bases identical to TRBD2. Trimming cost V 2 bases and J 3 bases; bases outside gene matches: 4. From germline, CDR1 is LGHNA and CDR2 YSLEER. The CDR3 totals 16 residues.

V gene TRBV13 combines with J gene TRBJ2-7, with D tentatively TRBD2 (6 bases). Trimming stripped 5 bases from V and 0 bases from J, with 14 bases between. Germline V gene sequence: CDR1 PRHDT, CDR2 FYEKMQ (reference sequence). This CDR3 is built from 15 residues. CDR3 DNA: TGTGCCAGCAGCCCGCCGGGACTCCGCTCCTACGAGCAGTACTTC. Protein: CASSPPGLRSYEQYF.

The rearrangement joins TRBV4-3 to TRBJ2-7; 8 nucleotides align to TRBD1. CDR1 is LGHNA, CDR2 YSLEER, per germline. This CDR3 has 15 residues. Trimming cost V 1 base and J 2 bases; bases outside gene matches: 4. CDR3 amino acids: CASSQGTGIAYEQYF. Here the CDR3 DNA reads TGCGCCAGCAGCCAAGGGACAGGGATCGCCTACGAGCAGTACTTC.

The chain joins TRBV19 to TRBJ1-1, with D perhaps TRBD1 (5 bases). The CDR3 is 16 amino acids. Germline values: CDR1 LNHDA, CDR2 SQIVND (reference sequence). V lost 3 bases and J 1 base, leaving 15 bases between the germline ends. In DNA, the CDR3 is TGTGCCAGTAGTATGGTCGGGGGGGACCCGAACACTGAAGCTTTCTTT. Its translation is CASSMVGGDPNTEAFF. Based on the CDR3 plus reference TRBV19 and TRBJ1-1, the full variable domain is DGGITQSPKYLFRKEGQNVTLSCEQNLNHDAMYWYRQDPGQGLRLIYYSQIVNDFQKGDIAEGYSVSREKKESFPLTVTSAQKNPTAFYLCASSMVGGDPNTEAFFGQGTRLTVV.

This chain uses TRBV6-6 with TRBJ2-4; 10 bases align to TRBD1. Germline-derived CDR1 and CDR2 are MNHNY and SVGAGI (reference sequence). CDR3 length equals 15 residues. The V gene end was trimmed by 5 bases and the J gene end by 5 bases; junction bases not matched to a gene: 6. In DNA, the CDR3 is TGTGCCAGCAGTGGGGACAGGGGAAGGGAAAACATTCAGTACTTC. Translating it yields CASSGDRGRENIQYF.

The chain couples TRBV7-9 to TRBJ2-7; D is perhaps TRBD1 (7 bases). The CDR3 is 12 residues long. Per the germline V gene, CDR1 is SEHNR and CDR2 is FQNEAQ (reference sequence). V was trimmed by 5 bases and J by 5 bases, leaving 10 bases between them. This CDR3 is CASSQGGDEQYF. The CDR3, as DNA: TGTGCCAGCAGCCAGGGGGGTGACGAGCAGTACTTC.

This chain links TRBV4-3 with TRBJ1-5; 9 nucleotides line up with TRBD1. The germline V gene encodes CDR1 LGHNA and CDR2 YSLEER. The V and J ends lost 0 bases and 0 bases, in that order; junction bases with no gene match: 12. The CDR3 extends over 20 amino acids. Here the CDR3 DNA reads TGCGCCAGCAGCCAAGATTTTGCCGGGACAGGGCACTATAGCAATCAGCCCCAGCATTTT. Its translation is CASSQDFAGTGHYSNQPQHF.

The chain has TRBV18 and TRBJ2-5; 8 bases fit TRBD2. Germline loops: CDR1 KGHSH, CDR2 LQKENI. The CDR3 loop spans 16 amino acids. Trimming cost V 0 bases and J 6 bases; bases outside gene matches: 9. The DNA of the CDR3 is TGTGCCAGCTCACCACCCGGGAGCGGGAGACGCAAGACCCAGTACTTC. The encoded protein is CASSPPGSGRRKTQYF.

As DNA, the CDR3 is TGTGCCAGCAGTTTCGGACAGTTGGGCACTGAAGCTTTCTTT. Translating it yields CASSFGQLGTEAFF. The genes are TRBV6-6 and TRBJ1-1, with D perhaps matching TRBD1 (6 bases). The germline V and J ends were trimmed by 4 bases and 4 bases, with 13 bases remaining between them. Germline V gene lookup returns CDR1 MNHNY and CDR2 SVGAGI (reference sequence). The CDR3 loop spans 14 amino acids.

As DNA, the CDR3 is TGTGCCAGCTCACCGCAGACTAGCCCCACCGGGGAGCTGTTTTTT. Translation gives CASSPQTSPTGELFF. The chain uses TRBV18 and TRBJ2-2; 7 nucleotides match TRBD2. Germline V CDR1 and CDR2: KGHSH, LQKENI. CDR3 size: 15 residues. The ends lost 3 bases at V and 4 bases at J; junction bases unmatched: 5. Full variable domain (missing parts from reference TRBV18 and TRBJ2-2): NAGVMQNPRHLVRRRGQEARLRCSPMKGHSHVYWYRQLPEEGLKFMVYLQKENIIDESGMPKERFSAEFPKEGPSILRIQQVVRGDSAAYFCASSPQTSPTGELFFGEGSRLTVL.